This TCR beta chain derives from a study of Graves' ophthalmopathy and Graves' hyperthyroidism (dated by TCRdb to 2017 to 2018). Context from the whole study: Hyperthyroidism was defined as stable when no progression to ophthalmopathy occurred within 18 months of follow-up. The study used signatures of the TCR beta repertoire to tell Graves' ophthalmopathy apart from Graves' hyperthyroidism and to predict which patients would progress to ophthalmopathy. In roughly 6 hyperthyroidism patients, the T-cell repertoires found in thyroid tissue were compared with those found in blood. In total, 135 blood samples were TCR-sequenced: some 43 ophthalmopathy, roughly 80 hyperthyroidism and some 17 hyperthyroidism-to-ophthalmopathy patients. The independent validation cohort included roughly 19 hyperthyroidism patients plus 17 patients who later progressed from hyperthyroidism to ophthalmopathy. To explore V-J signatures that separate ophthalmopathy from hyperthyroidism, a discovery set of 95 to 100 patients was enrolled, consisting of roughly 45 with ophthalmopathy and around 57 with stable hyperthyroidism. Following sampling, methimazole starting at 30 mg daily was administered to hyperthyroidism patients, and high-dose intravenous methylprednisolone was administered to ophthalmopathy patients. Here is what the overall study found, with its caveats: In cross-validation, the 13-signature model distinguished ophthalmopathy from stable hyperthyroidism with approximately 85% sensitivity and about 84% specificity, and in the test set the corresponding values were about 80% and 75%. Most expanded thyroid clonotypes with frequency above 0.001 were also detected in blood, suggesting blood repertoires may reflect the thyroid immune response. In validation, the model predicted ophthalmopathy progression with less than 71% sensitivity and around 72% specificity; roughly eleven predicted patients were CT-confirmed with GO in a median of 6.5 months. Sample size was not statistically predetermined, and group allocation was not concealed from the investigators.

Via the germline V gene (reference sequence), CDR1 is SEHNR and CDR2 FQNEAQ. Spanning cysteine to phenylalanine, the CDR3 consists of 19 amino acids. Only the CDR3 portion is preserved as DNA: 57 bases, with reading frame beginning at the first base. The germline V and J ends show losses of 1 base and 1 base respectively, and no gene match explains 13 bases of the junction. Comments on this clonotype: Its target antigen remains unknown. Within one base of it there is no much larger clone, and no base qualities were kept.

Hyperthyroidism patients were newly diagnosed, were aged 18 to 65 years, and had a disease duration under 2 months. Anyone with other autoimmune diseases, uncontrolled infections, pregnancy or lactation was excluded from the study. Clinical symptoms, serum thyroxine, TRAb, thyroid ultrasound and orbital computed tomography were used for diagnosis. Total RNA was extracted with Trizol reagent and quality-checked on an Agilent 2100 Bioanalyzer. TCR beta CDR3 regions were amplified from RNA transcripts for repertoire sequencing. The first round was an RT-PCR using HTBI primers with the Qiagen OneStep RT-PCR kit, and this first round was followed by a second-round multiplex PCR, then size selection and purification. Sequencing of the libraries was carried out on an Illumina HiSeq2000 in paired-end mode with 100 bp reads. In the source study's methods: SOAPnuke was used to process the reads, throwing out any read that had adapters, had uncalled bases, had a mean Phred below 15, or lacked an exact constant-primer or identifier match. High-quality paired reads were merged with COPE v1.2.5. Each unique nucleotide sequence was defined as a clonotype, and clonotypes were aligned to IMGT TRB V, D and J references with MiTCR v1.1. Only V-J combinations with frequency above 0.0001 were analysed, covering 99.2% of repertoires. A TCR clonal expansion and chaos score per V-J combination was defined as the ratio of F50 clonal expansion to chaos observed in the TCRdist matrix. Welch's t-statistics and random forest were used to narrow the features down to 10 to 15 V-J combinations, which were then fed into a naive Bayes classifier. The Morisita-Horn index was used to measure how similar the thyroid and blood repertoires were. TCRdb itself trimmed the public reads at Q25 with fastp, ran MiXCR and retained productive beta chains. Rows are combined by CDR3 protein, so each entry shows the most common genes and DNA. These V and J calls originate from TCRdb's pipeline instead of the authors' own analysis. This sample lists around 1,200,000 distinct CDR3 sequences; about two fifths were detected once. The top ten clonotypes cover 11% of the sample.

Sequenced input: peripheral blood or thyroid tissue (not recorded which). The TCR comes from an adult man with Graves' hyperthyroidism. This sequence uses TRBV7-9 and TRBJ2-5; the junction holds 9 bases that match TRBD1. The sequence in DNA is TGTGCCAGCAGCTTAGGAGACAGGGGGGTTGGACAGCCCCAAGAGACCCAGTACTTC. This is translated as CASSLGDRGVGQPQETQYF.